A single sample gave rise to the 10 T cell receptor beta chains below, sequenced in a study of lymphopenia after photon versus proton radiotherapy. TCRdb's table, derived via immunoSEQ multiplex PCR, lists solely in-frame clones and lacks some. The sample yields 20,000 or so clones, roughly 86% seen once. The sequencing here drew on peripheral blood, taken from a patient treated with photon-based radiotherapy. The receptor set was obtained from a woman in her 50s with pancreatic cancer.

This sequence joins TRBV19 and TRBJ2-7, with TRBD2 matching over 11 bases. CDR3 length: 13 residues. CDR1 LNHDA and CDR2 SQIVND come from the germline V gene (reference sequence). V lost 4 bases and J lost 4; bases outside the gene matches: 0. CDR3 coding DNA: TGTGCCAGTAGTACTAGCGGGAGGTACGAGCAGTACTTC. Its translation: CASSTSGRYEQYF.

The CDR3 DNA sequence: TGTGCCAGCAGCTCCGTAAGGAGGAGCCTCTACGAGCAGTACTTC. This encodes CASSSVRRSLYEQYF. The V call is TRBV7-9, the J call TRBJ2-7; TRBD2 is a possible D gene (5 bases). The CDR3 loop spans 15 amino acids. Germline V lookup: CDR1 SEHNR, CDR2 FQNEAQ (reference sequence). Deletions cut 4 bases from V and 3 bases from J, with 16 bases between.

The CDR3 DNA sequence: TGTGCCAGTAGTCTACGTCCGACTAGCGGCTTCGGCTTTGAGACCCAGTACTTC. This encodes CASSLRPTSGFGFETQYF. J is TRBJ2-5 and V is TRBV19, with 9 bases lining up with TRBD2. The V gene end was trimmed by 5 bases and the J gene end by 5 bases; junction bases not matched to a gene: 18. Germline CDR1 and CDR2: LNHDA and SQIVND (reference sequence). This CDR3 spans 18 amino acids. Full variable domain (remainder filled in from reference TRBV19 and TRBJ2-5): DGGITQSPKYLFRKEGQNVTLSCEQNLNHDAMYWYRQDPGQGLRLIYYSQIVNDFQKGDIAEGYSVSREKKESFPLTVTSAQKNPTAFYLCASSLRPTSGFGFETQYFGPGTRLLVL.

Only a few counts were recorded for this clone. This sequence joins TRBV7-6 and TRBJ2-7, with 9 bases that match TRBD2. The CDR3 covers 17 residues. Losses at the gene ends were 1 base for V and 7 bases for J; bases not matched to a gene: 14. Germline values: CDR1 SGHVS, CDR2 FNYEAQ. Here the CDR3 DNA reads TGTGCCAGCAGCTTAGGTCTGGTGACTAGCGGTGATGGAGAGCAGTACTTC. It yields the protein CASSLGLVTSGDGEQYF.

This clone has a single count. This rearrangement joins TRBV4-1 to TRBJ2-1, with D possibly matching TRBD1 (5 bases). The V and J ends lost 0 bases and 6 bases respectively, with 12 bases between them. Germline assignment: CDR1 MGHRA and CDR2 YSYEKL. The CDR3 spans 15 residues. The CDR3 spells CASSQDPGHGNEQFF. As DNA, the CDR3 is TGCGCCAGCAGCCAAGATCCAGGACACGGCAATGAGCAGTTCTTC.

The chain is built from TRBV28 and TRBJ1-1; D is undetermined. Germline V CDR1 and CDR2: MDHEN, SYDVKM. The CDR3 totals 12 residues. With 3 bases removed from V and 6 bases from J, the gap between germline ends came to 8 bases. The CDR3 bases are TGTGCCAGCAGTTTGGTAGGACCTGAAGCTTTCTTT. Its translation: CASSLVGPEAFF.

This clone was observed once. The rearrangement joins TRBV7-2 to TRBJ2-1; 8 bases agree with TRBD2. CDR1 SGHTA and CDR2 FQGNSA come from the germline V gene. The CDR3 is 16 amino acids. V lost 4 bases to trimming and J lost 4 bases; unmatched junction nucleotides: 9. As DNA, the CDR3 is TGTGCCAGCAGCTCACTGATTAGCGGGACTTACAATGAGCAGTTCTTC. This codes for CASSSLISGTYNEQFF. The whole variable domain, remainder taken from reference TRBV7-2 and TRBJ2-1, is GAGVSQSPSNKVTEKGKDVELRCDPISGHTALYWYRQSLGQGLEFLIYFQGNSAPDKSGLPSDRFSAERTGGSVSTLTIQRTQQEDSAVYLCASSSLISGTYNEQFFGPGTRLTVL.

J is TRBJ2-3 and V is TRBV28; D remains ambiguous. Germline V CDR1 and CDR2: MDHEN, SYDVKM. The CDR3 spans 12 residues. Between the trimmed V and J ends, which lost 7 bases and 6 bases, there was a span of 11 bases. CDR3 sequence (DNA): TGTGCCAGCACCCCGTTTGGGGATACGCAGTATTTT. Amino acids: CASTPFGDTQYF.

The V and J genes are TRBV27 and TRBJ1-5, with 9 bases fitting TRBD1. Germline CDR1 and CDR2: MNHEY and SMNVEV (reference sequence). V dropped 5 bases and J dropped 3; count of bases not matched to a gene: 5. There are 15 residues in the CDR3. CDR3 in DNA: TGTGCCAGCAGTACGGGACAGGGACCCAATCAGCCCCAGCATTTT. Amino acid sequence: CASSTGQGPNQPQHF.

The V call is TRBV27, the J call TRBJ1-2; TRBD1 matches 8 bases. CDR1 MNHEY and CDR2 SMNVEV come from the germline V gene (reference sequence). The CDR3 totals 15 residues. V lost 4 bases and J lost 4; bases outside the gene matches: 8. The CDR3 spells CASSSPTGGIYGYTF. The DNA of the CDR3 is TGTGCCAGCAGTTCTCCCACAGGGGGTATCTATGGCTACACCTTC.